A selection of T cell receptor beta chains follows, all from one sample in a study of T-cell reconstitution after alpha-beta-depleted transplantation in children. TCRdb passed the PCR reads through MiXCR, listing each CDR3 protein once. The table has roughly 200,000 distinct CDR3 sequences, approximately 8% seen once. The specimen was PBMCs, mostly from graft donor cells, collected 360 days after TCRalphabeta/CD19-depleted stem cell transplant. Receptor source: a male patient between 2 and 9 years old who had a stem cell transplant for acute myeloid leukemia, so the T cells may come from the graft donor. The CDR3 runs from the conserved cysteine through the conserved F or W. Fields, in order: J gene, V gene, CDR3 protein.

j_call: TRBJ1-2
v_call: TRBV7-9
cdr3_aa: CASSTGQGGYTF

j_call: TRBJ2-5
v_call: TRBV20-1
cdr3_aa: CSARDLYKGGETQYF

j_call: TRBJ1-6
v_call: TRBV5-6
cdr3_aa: CASSFRGAYMGNSPLHF

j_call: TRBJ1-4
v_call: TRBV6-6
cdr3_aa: CASTAYWAEKLFF

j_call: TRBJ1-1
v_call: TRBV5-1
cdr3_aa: CASSLVSGTKNTEAFF

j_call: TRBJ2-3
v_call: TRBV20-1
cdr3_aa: CSARVAGTLTDTQYF

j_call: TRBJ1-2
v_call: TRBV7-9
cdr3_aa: CASSPGATYGYTF

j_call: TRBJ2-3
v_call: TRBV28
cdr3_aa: CASGGGAPDTQYF

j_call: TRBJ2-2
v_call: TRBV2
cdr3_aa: CASSEIPGTGYPGELFF

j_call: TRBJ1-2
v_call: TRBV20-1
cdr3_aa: CSAGGTDYGYTF

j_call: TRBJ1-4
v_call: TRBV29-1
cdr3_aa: CSVTQNNEKLFF

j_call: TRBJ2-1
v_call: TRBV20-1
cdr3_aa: CSARGGRYNEQFF

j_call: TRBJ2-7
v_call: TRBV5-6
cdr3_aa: CASSLYSGVYEQYF

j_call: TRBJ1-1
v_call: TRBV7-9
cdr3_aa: CASSWGEGTEAFF

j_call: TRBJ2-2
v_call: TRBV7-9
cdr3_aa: CASSLSGQQPTGELFF

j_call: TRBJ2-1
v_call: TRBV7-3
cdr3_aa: CASSLMTSGGGNEQFF

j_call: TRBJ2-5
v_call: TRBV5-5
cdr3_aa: CASSRTGQETQYF

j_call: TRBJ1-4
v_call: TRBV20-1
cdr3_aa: CSARDLRVGENLFF

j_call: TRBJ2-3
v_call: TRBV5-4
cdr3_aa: CASSLGSGLGADTQYF

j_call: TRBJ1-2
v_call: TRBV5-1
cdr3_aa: CATSTGTGIYGYTF

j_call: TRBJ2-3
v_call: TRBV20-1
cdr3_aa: CSASMRGADTQYF

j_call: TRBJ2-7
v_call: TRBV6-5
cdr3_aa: CASSYSVTSGNTYEQYF

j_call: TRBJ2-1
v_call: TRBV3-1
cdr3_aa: CASSLGRGEQFF

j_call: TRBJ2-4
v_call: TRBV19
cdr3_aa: CASSIQAGLAKNIQYF

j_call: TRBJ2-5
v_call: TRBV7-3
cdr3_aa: CASSSGAGLQETQYF

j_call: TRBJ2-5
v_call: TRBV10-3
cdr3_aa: CAISEEGLGSLETQYF

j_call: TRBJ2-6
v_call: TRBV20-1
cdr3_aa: CSARPQAGANVLTF

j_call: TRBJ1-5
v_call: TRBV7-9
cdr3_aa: CASSCRGWNQPQHF

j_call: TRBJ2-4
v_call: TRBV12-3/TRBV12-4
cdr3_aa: CASSFVTGGLAKNIQYF

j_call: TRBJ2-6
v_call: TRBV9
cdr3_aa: CASSPPLGSGANVLTF

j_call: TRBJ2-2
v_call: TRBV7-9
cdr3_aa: CASSLFDGAGELFF

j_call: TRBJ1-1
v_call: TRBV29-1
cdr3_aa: CSVGSGQNTEAFF

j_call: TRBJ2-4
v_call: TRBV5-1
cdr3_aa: CASSGEPRNIQYF

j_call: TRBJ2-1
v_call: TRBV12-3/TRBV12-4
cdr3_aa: CASNKDSPSLNEQFF

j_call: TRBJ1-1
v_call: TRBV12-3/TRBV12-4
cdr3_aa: CASSFGTDGGEAFF

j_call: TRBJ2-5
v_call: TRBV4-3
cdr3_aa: CASSQDGLVLDF

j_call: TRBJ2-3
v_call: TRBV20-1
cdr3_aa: CSARDWGRTDTQYF

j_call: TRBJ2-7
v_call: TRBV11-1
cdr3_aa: CASSSEGGPSYEQYF

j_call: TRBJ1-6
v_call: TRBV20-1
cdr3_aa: CSARQDGNSPLHF

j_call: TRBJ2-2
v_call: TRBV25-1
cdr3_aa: CASSATSGRRTGELFF

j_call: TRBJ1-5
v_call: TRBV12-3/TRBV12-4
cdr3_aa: CASSDGQYSNQPQHF

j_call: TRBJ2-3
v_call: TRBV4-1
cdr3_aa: CASSQTIGDTQYF

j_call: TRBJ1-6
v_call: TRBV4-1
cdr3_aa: CASSQDGQRFRGSPLHF

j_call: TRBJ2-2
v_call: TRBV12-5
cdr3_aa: CASGPILIGAGELFF

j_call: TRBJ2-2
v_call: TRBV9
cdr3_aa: CASSVATDRPNTGELFF

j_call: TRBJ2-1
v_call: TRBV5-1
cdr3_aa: CASSLAPDRVRVF

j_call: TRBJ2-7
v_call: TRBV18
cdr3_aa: CASSTMGHEQYF

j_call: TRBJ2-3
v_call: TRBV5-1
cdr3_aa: CASSLAGEVTDTQYF

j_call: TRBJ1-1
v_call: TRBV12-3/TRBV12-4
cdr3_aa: CASSLTGITEAFF

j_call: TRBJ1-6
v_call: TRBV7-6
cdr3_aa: CASSLRAGTGSPLHF

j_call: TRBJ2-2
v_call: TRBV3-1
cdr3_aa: CASSQDSGPGELFF

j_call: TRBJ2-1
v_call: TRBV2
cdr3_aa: CASRGSFSLSYNEQFF

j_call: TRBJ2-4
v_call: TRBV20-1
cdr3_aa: CSARAGGPLNIQYF

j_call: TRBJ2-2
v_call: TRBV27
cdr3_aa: CASSAGPNTGELFF

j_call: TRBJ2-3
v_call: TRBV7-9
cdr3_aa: CASSNSVDTQYF

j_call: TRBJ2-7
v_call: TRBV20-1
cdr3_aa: CSAMRTGYEQYF

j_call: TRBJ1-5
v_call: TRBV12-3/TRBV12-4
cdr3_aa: CASSGTETSKNQPQHF

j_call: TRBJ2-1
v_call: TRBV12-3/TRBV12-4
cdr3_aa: CASSHRTEPSSYNEQFF